This entry features one TCR beta chain sequence. Its antigen is still unknown. Between the trimmed V and J ends, which lost 3 bases and 6 bases, there was a span of 13 bases. CDR1 SGHRS and CDR2 YFSETQ come from the germline V gene. This CDR3 has 15 amino acids. The sample originates from a study of shared clonotypes between healthy human individuals. Across the study: The people who gave samples were a couple of women and three men aged 18 to 49.

The authors divided CD4+ cells into CD45RA+ naive and CD45RA-negative memory subsets. Profiled with immunoSEQ multiplex PCR; TCRdb holds only in-frame clones, not every one. The sample contains over a million clones, 95% to 97% of which appear only once. Study observations and caveats: The sharing of 4.5% to 5.5% of naive CD4 clonotypes was seen across a handful of donors.

Sequencing was carried out using naive CD4+ T cells sorted from blood. Subset here: CD45RA+ positively selected. The sequence was obtained from a man between 25 and 39 years old in good health. J is TRBJ2-6 and V is TRBV5-1; no clear D. This chain's CDR3 is CASSSGELLANVLTF. The CDR3 nucleotides are TGCGCCAGCAGCTCAGGAGAGCTCTTGGCCAACGTCCTGACTTTC.